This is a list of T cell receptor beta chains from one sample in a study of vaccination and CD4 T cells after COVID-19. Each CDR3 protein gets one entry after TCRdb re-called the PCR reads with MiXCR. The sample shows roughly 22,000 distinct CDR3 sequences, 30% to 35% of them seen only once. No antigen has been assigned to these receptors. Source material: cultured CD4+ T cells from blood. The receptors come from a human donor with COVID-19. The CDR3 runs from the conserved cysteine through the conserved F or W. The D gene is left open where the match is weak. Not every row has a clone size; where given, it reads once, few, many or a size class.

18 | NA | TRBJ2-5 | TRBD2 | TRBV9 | CASSVAPGLAGGQETQYF | TGTGCCAGCAGCGTAGCGCCCGGACTAGCGGGGGGCCAAGAGACCCAGTACTTC
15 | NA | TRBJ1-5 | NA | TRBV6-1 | CASRGEGDGNQPQHF | TGTGCCAGCAGGGGTGAGGGAGATGGCAATCAGCCCCAGCATTTT
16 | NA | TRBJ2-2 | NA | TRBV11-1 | CASSSRGVGHTGELFF | TGTGCCAGCAGCTCCAGGGGGGTAGGGCACACCGGGGAGCTGTTTTTT
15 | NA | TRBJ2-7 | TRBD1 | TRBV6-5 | CASSSGQGPSYEQYF | TGTGCCAGCAGTTCCGGACAGGGTCCGTCCTACGAGCAGTACTTC
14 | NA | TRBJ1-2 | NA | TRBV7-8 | CASSPRPESYGYTF | TGTGCCAGCAGCCCCCGGCCTGAATCTTATGGCTACACCTTC
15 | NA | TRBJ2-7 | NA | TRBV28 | CASSSPPPSSYEQYF | TGTGCCAGCAGTTCCCCCCCCCCTAGCTCCTACGAGCAGTACTTC
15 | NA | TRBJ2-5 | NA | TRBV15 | CATSLNSGRQETQYF | TGTGCCACCAGCTTAAACTCGGGTCGGCAAGAGACCCAGTACTTC
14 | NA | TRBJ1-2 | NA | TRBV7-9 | CASSLESGHYGYTF | TGTGCCAGCAGCTTAGAATCGGGACACTATGGCTACACCTTC
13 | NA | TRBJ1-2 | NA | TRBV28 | CASSRPGVYGYTF | TGTGCCAGCAGTCGGCCGGGTGTCTATGGCTACACCTTC
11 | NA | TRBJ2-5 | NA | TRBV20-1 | CSPQTAETQYF | TGCAGTCCTCAGACGGCGGAGACCCAGTACTTC
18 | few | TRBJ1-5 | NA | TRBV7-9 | CASSLGVGPGARNQPQHF | TGTGCCAGCAGCTTAGGAGTTGGGCCAGGGGCCCGCAATCAGCCCCAGCATTTT
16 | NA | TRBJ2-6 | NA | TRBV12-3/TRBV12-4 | CASSEPQGAGANVLTF | TGTGCCAGCAGTGAGCCACAGGGAGCTGGGGCCAACGTCCTGACTTTC
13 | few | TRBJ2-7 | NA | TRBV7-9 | CASSSRVSYEQYF | TGTGCCAGCAGCTCCAGGGTCTCCTACGAGCAGTACTTC
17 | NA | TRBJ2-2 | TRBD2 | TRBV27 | CASSSFLAGGRGGELFF | TGTGCCAGCAGTTCCTTTCTAGCGGGGGGACGAGGCGGGGAGCTGTTTTTT
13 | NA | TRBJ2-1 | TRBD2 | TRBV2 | CASRGSGVNEQFF | TGTGCCAGCAGGGGTAGCGGGGTGAATGAGCAGTTCTTC
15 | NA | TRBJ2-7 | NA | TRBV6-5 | CASSYSTGRPAQQYF | TGTGCCAGCAGTTACTCTACGGGTAGGCCGGCGCAGCAGTACTTC
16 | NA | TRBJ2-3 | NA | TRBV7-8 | CASSSLTRGTTDTQYF | TGTGCCAGCAGCTCCCTTACTAGGGGGACAACAGATACGCAGTATTTT
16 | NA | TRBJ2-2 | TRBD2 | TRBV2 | CASRGGLAGNTGELFF | TGTGCCAGCAGGGGGGGGCTAGCGGGGAACACCGGGGAGCTGTTTTTT
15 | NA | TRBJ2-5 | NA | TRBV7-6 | CASSLGQLARETQYF | TGTGCCAGCAGCTTAGGCCAACTAGCCCGGGAGACCCAGTACTTC
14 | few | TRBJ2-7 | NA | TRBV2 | CASRVRQGLYEQYF | TGTGCCAGCAGAGTACGGCAGGGGCTCTACGAGCAGTACTTC
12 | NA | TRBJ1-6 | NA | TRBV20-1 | CSARGEASLIHF | TGCAGTGCTAGAGGGGAGGCCTCATTAATCCACTTT